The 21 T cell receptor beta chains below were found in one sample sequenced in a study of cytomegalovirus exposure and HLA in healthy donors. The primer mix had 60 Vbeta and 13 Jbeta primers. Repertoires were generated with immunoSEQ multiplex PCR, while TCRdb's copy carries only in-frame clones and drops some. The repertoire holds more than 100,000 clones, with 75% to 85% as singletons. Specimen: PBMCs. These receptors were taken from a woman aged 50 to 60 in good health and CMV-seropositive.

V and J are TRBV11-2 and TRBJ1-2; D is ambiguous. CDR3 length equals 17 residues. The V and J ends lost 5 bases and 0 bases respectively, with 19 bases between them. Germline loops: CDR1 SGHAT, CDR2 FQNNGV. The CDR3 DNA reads TGTGCCAGCAGCCTCAGAACTCCACAGTACTCTAACTATGGCTACACCTTC. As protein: CASSLRTPQYSNYGYTF.

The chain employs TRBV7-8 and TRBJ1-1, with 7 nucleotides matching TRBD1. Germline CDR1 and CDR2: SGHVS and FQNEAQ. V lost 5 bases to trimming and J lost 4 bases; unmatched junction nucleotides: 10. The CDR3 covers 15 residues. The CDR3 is CASSQSWTGGTEAFF. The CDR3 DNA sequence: TGTGCCAGCAGCCAAAGTTGGACAGGAGGCACTGAAGCTTTCTTT.

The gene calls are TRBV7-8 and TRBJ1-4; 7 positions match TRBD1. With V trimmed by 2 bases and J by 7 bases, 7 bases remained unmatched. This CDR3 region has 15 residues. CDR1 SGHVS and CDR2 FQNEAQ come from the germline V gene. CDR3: CASSLRDRFSEKLFF. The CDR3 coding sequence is TGTGCCAGCAGCTTAAGGGACAGATTCTCTGAAAAACTGTTTTTT.

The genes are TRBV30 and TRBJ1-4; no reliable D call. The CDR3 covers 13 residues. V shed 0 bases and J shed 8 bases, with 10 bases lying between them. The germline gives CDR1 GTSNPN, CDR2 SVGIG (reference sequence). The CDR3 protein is CAWSVDQREKLFF. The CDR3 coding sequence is TGTGCCTGGAGTGTCGACCAGAGGGAAAAACTGTTTTTT.

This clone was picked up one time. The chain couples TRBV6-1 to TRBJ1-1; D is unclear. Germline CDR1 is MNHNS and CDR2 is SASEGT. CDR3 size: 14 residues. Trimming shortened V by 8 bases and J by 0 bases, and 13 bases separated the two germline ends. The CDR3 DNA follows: TGTGCCAGCCTGCCGGGGATCCTGAACACTGAAGCTTTCTTT. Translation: CASLPGILNTEAFF.

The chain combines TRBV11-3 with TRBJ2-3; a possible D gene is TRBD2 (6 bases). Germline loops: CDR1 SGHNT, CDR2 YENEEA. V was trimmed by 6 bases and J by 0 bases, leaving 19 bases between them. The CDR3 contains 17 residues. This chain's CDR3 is CASSLRAGSESTDTQYF. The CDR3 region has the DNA TGTGCCAGCAGTCTAAGGGCGGGGTCGGAGAGCACAGATACGCAGTATTTT.

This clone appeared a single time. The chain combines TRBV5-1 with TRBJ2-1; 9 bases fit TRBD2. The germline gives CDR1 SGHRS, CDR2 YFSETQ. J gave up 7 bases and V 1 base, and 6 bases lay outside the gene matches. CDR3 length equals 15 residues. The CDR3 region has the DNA TGCGCCAGCAGCTTGTCCCCTAGCGGGACAAATGAGCAGTTCTTC. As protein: CASSLSPSGTNEQFF.

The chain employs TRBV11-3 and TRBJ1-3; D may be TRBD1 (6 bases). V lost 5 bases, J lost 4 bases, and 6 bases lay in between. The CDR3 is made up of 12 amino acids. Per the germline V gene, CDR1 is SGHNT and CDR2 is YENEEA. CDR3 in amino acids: CASSGTGNTIYF. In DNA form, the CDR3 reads TGTGCCAGCAGCGGGACAGGAAACACCATATATTTT.

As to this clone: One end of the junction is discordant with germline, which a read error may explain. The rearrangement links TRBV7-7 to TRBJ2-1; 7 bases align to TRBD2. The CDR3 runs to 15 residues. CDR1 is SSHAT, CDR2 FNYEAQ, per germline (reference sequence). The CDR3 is CASSSLATETVEQFF. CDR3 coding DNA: TGTGCTAGCAGCTCACTAGCGACCGAGACAGTTGAGCAGTTCTTC.

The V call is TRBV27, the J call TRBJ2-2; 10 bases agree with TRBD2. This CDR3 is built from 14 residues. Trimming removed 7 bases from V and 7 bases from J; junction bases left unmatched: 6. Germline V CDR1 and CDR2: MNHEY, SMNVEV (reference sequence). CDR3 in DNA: TGTGCCAGCACCCTAGCGGGAGTTGGCGGGGAGCTGTTTTTT. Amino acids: CASTLAGVGGELFF.

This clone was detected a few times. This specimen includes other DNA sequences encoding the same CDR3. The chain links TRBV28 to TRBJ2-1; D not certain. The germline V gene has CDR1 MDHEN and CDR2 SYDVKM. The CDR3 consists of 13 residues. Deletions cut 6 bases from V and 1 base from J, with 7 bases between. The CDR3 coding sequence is TGTGCCAGCAGCCCTGAGTCCTACAATGAGCAGTTCTTC. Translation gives CASSPESYNEQFF.

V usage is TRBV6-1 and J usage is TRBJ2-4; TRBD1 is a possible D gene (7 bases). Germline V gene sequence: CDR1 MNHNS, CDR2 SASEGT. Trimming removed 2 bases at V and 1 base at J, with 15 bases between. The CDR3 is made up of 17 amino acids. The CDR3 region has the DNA TGTGCCAGCAGTGAAAGGGGGCAGGCGGGGGCCAAAAACATTCAGTACTTC. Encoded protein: CASSERGQAGAKNIQYF.

The CDR3 protein is CAWSPPNFYEQYF. CDR3 coding DNA: TGTGCCTGGAGTCCGCCCAACTTCTACGAGCAGTACTTC. The chain joins TRBV30 to TRBJ2-7; D not resolved. CDR1 is GTSNPN and CDR2 is SVGIG in the germline V gene (reference sequence). This CDR3 region has 13 residues. Trimming took off 2 bases at V and 3 bases at J, with 11 bases between the two ends.

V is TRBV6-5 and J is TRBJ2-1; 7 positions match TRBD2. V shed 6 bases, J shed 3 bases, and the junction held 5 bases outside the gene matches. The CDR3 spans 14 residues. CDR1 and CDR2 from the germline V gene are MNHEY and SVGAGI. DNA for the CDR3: TGTGCCAGCAGGTGGCGGGGGAACTACAATGAGCAGTTCTTC. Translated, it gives CASRWRGNYNEQFF.

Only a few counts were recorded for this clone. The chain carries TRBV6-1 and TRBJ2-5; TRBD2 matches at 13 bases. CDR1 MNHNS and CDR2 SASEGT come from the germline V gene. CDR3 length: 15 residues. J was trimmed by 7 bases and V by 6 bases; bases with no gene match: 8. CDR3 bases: TGTGCCAGCAGCGCGGGACTAGCGGGGAGGGTGACCCAGTACTTC. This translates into CASSAGLAGRVTQYF.

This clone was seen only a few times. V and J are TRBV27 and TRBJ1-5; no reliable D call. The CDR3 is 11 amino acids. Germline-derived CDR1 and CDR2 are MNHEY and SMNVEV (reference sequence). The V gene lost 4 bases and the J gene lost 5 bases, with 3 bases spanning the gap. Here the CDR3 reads CASSSDQPQHF. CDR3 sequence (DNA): TGTGCCAGCAGTTCCGATCAGCCCCAGCATTTT.

CDR3 residues: CASSPPGQGYNEQFF. CDR3 sequence (DNA): TGTGCCAGCTCACCTCCGGGACAGGGCTACAATGAGCAGTTCTTC. The chain links TRBV18 to TRBJ2-1; 9 bases match TRBD1. Germline assignment: CDR1 KGHSH and CDR2 LQKENI. This CDR3 has 15 residues. V shed 3 bases, J shed 3 bases, and the junction held 3 bases outside the gene matches.

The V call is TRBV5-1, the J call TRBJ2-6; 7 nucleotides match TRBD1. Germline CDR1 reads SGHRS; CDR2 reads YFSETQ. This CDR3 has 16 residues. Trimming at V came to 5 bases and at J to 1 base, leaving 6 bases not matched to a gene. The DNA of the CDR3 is TGCGCCAGCAGTAGGACAGGCGGTTCTGGGGCCAACGTCCTGACTTTC. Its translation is CASSRTGGSGANVLTF.

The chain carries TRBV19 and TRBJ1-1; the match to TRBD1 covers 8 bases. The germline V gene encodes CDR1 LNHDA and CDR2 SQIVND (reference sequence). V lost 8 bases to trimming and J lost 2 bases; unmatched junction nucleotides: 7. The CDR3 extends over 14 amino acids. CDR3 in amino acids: CASWSGGYNTEAFF. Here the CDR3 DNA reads TGTGCCAGTTGGTCAGGGGGCTACAACACTGAAGCTTTCTTT. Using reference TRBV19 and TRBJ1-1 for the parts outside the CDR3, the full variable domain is DGGITQSPKYLFRKEGQNVTLSCEQNLNHDAMYWYRQDPGQGLRLIYYSQIVNDFQKGDIAEGYSVSREKKESFPLTVTSAQKNPTAFYLCASWSGGYNTEAFFGQGTRLTVV.

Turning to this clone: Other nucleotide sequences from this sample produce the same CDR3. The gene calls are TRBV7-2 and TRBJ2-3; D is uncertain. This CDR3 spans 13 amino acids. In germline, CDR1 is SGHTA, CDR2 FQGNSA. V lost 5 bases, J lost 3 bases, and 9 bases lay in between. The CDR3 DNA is TGTGCCAGCAGCACCCGGGTAACAGATACGCAGTATTTT. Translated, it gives CASSTRVTDTQYF.

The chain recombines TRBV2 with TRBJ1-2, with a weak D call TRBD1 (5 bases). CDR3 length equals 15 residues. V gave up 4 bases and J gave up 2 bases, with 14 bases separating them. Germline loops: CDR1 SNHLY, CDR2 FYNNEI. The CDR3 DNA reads TGTGCCAGCAGTGGACAGACGAGAACCAACTATGGCTACACCTTC. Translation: CASSGQTRTNYGYTF.